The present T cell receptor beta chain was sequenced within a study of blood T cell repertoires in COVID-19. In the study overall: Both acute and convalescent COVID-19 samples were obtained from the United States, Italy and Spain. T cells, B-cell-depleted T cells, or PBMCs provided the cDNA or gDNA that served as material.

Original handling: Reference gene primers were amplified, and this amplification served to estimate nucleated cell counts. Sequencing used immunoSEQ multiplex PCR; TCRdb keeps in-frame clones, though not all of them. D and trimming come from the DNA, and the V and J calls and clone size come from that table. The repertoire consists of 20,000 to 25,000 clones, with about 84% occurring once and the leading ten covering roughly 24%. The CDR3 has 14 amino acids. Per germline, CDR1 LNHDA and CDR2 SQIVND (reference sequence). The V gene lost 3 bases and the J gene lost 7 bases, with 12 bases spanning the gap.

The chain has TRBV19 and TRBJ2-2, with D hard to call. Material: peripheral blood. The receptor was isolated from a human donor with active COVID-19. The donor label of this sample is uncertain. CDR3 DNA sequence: TGTGCCAGTAGTATTGGAGAAGGTCTCGGGGAGCTGTTTTTT. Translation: CASSIGEGLGELFF.